This T cell receptor (beta chain) was sequenced in a study of T-cell reconstitution after alpha-beta-depleted transplantation in children. This clonotype was observed many times. As yet, its antigen is unknown. The study's findings and limits: Once a year had passed after transplant, T-cell counts and diversity came mostly from newly produced T cells. Diversity of TCRbeta at day 60 was high in some patients, arising from surviving recipient T cells and thymic progenitors. The study reportedly traced alpha-beta T cells about two months after transplant to several hundred expanded graft clones.

Preparing the TCRbeta library involved the use of unique molecular identifiers. TCRdb analysed the PCR reads with MiXCR anew, one entry per CDR3 protein. This table has around 190,000 distinct CDR3 sequences, roughly 6.6% appearing once. The sequence was obtained from a boy between 2 and 10 years old with acute lymphoblastic leukemia, due to receive a stem cell transplant. The sample was PBMCs, taken before TCRalphabeta/CD19-depleted stem cell transplant.

DNA of the CDR3: TGTGCCAGCAGTTACAGGGGACGCGACACTGAAGCTTTCTTT. This sequence encodes CASSYRGRDTEAFF. The chain links TRBV6-5 to TRBJ1-1; tentative D call: TRBD1 (5 bases). The V gene's germline CDR1 is MNHEY and CDR2 SVGAGI. The CDR3 length is 14 residues. V was shortened by 2 bases and J by 3 bases, with 10 bases between the two germline ends.